The 4 T cell receptor beta chains in this list originate from one sample, sequenced in a study of CXCR3-negative and CXCR3-positive naive CD8 T cells. TRB cDNA libraries were made by UMI-labeled 5' RACE. TCRdb reworked the 5' RACE reads into one entry per CDR3 protein, no DNA. This sample's table has 5,000 to 6,500 distinct CDR3 sequences. The sequenced sample was naive CXCR3- CD8+ T cells from blood. Subset defined: CD45RO-CCR7+CD27+CD95- naive CD8+ T cells lacking CXCR3 (TNR3-). The receptors shown here come from a human donor in good health. Some clones in this sample may be carry-over from other donors' samples.

This clonotype is called medium-sized based on its frequency. The chain employs TRBV29-1 and TRBJ2-7; TCRdb indicates TRBD1, and absent DNA this call remains unverified. CDR1 and CDR2 (germline): SQVTM, ANQGSEA. The CDR3 loop spans 16 amino acids. CDR3 sequence reads: CSVSIRDRGTSYEQYF.

Judged by frequency, this clonotype is medium-sized (0.01 to 0.1%). The chain links TRBV27 to TRBJ1-2; the TCRdb D gene call, TRBD1, has no DNA to confirm it. Germline CDR1 MNHEY, CDR2 SMNVEV (reference sequence). This CDR3 spans 13 amino acids. CDR3 region: CASSFDSNYGYTF.

Considering frequency, this clonotype is medium-sized. This chain joins TRBV9 and TRBJ1-2; TCRdb calls TRBD1, which cannot be checked without DNA. The CDR3 loop spans 12 amino acids. Germline assignment: CDR1 SGDLS and CDR2 YYNGEE. The chain's CDR3 is CASSAQGYGYTF.

This chain connects TRBV28 to TRBJ2-1; TCRdb's assignment of TRBD2 cannot be checked, as there is no DNA. Looked up from germline, CDR1 is MDHEN and CDR2 is SYDVKM. The CDR3 is 14 amino acids. CDR3 residues: CAIPSASSYNEQFF.